This TCR beta chain came from a study of cytomegalovirus exposure and HLA in healthy donors. PCR primers comprised 60 Vbeta and 13 Jbeta primers. The repertoire was sequenced with immunoSEQ multiplex PCR; TCRdb's copy has only in-frame clones and lacks some. This table holds around 150,000 clones, 50% to 75% found once. A few counts support this clone. Per the germline V gene, CDR1 is SNHLY and CDR2 is FYNNEI. This CDR3 comprises 15 residues. With 7 bases clipped from V and 4 bases from J, the junction kept 10 bases outside the gene matches. V usage is TRBV2 and J usage is TRBJ2-7, with TRBD2 identical over 10 bases. Sequencing was carried out using PBMCs. The receptor comes from a woman aged 30 to 39 in good health and CMV-seropositive. The CDR3 protein is CASKGSGGRTYEQYF. Here the CDR3 DNA reads TGTGCCAGCAAGGGTAGCGGGGGGCGGACGTACGAGCAGTACTTC. Combining the CDR3 with reference TRBV2 and TRBJ2-7 gives the whole variable domain EPEVTQTPSHQVTQMGQEVILRCVPISNHLYFYWYRQILGQKVEFLVSFYNNEISEKSEIFDDQFSVERPDGSNFTLKIRSTKLEDSAMYFCASKGSGGRTYEQYFGPGTRLTVT.